The clone carrying this T cell receptor beta chain was detected a few times. The target antigen is unknown. This sample is part of a study of cytotoxic CD8 clonotypes in ibrutinib-treated CLL. Across the study: Among the patients, approximately ten presented as relapsed/refractory and 15 as treatment-naive; about 17 showed unmutated IGHV. Study-wide findings and caveats: The clonality went up when patients responded to ibrutinib and dropped back toward baseline at progression.

The method was immunoSEQ multiplex PCR; TCRdb's version includes in-frame clones alone and lacks a portion of them. The repertoire holds almost 250,000 clones, with about three quarters as singletons. This specimen was PBMCs, taken after 24 months of ibrutinib treatment. This clonotype was obtained from a human donor with chronic lymphocytic leukemia.

The CDR3 region is CASTKTASVHGYTF. CDR3 DNA sequence: TGTGCCAGCACCAAAACAGCCTCGGTACATGGCTACACCTTC. This chain links TRBV6-5 with TRBJ1-2; D unclear. The CDR3 sequence is 14 residues long. V gave up 7 bases and J gave up 6 bases, with 18 bases separating them. CDR1 and CDR2 from the germline V gene are MNHEY and SVGAGI.